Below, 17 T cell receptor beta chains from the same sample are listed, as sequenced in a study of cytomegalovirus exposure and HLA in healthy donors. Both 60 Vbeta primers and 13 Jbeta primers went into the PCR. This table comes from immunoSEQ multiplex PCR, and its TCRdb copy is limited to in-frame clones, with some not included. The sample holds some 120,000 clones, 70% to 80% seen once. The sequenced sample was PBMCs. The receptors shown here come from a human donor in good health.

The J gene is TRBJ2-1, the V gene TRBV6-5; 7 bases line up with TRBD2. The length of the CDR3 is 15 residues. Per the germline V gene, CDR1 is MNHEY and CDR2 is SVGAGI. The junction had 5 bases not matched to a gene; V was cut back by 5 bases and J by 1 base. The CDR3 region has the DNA TGTGCCAGCAGTAAAACGGGAGGTTCCTACAATGAGCAGTTCTTC. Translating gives CASSKTGGSYNEQFF.

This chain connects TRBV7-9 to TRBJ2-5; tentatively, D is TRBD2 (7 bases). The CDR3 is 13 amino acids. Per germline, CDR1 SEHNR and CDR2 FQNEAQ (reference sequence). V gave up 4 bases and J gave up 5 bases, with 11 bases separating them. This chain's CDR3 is CASSSRGAETQYF. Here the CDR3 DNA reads TGTGCCAGCAGCTCTCGGGGGGCGGAGACCCAGTACTTC.

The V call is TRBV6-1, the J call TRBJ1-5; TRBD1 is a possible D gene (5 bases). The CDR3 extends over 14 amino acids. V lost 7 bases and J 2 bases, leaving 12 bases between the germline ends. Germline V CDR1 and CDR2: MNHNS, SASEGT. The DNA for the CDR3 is TGTGCCAGCACGGTCAGGGAGGGCAATCAGCCCCAGCATTTT. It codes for CASTVREGNQPQHF.

CDR3 sequence: CASSIPSGRGYEQYF. The CDR3 nucleotides are TGTGCCAGTAGTATTCCTAGCGGGAGGGGCTACGAGCAGTACTTC. The chain uses TRBV19 and TRBJ2-7; 12 bases agree with TRBD2. The V segment lost 3 bases and the J segment 3 bases; nucleotides outside the gene matches: 3. The V gene's germline CDR1 is LNHDA and CDR2 SQIVND (reference sequence). The CDR3 has 15 residues. Full variable domain (missing parts from reference TRBV19 and TRBJ2-7): DGGITQSPKYLFRKEGQNVTLSCEQNLNHDAMYWYRQDPGQGLRLIYYSQIVNDFQKGDIAEGYSVSREKKESFPLTVTSAQKNPTAFYLCASSIPSGRGYEQYFGPGTRLTVT.

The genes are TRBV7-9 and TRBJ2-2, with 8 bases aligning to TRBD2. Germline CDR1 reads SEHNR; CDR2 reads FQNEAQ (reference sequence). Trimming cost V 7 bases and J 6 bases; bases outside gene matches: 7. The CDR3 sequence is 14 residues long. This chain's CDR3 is CASTGGGRSGELFF. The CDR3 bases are TGTGCCAGCACCGGGGGGGGCCGATCCGGGGAGCTGTTTTTT. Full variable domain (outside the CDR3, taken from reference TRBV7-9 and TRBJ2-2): DTGVSQNPRHKITKRGQNVTFRCDPISEHNRLYWYRQTLGQGPEFLTYFQNEAQLEKSRLLSDRFSAERPKGSFSTLEIQRTEQGDSAMYLCASTGGGRSGELFFGEGSRLTVL.

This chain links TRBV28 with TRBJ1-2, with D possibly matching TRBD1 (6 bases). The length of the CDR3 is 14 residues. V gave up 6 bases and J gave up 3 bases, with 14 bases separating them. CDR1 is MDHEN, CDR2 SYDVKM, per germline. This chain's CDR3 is CASSPAGADYGYTF. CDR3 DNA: TGTGCCAGCAGCCCCGCAGGGGCAGACTATGGCTACACCTTC.

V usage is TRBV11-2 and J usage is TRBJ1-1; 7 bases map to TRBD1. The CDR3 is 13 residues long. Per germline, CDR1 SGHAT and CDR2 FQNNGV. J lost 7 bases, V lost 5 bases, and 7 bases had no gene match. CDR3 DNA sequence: TGTGCCAGCAGCCCTGGGACAGAATTTGAAGCTTTCTTT. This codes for CASSPGTEFEAFF.

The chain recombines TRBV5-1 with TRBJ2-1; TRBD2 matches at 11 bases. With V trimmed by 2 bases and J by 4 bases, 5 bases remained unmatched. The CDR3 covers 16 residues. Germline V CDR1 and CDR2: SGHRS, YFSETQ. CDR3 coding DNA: TGCGCCAGCAGCTTAGCCGGGACTAGCGGATACAATGAGCAGTTCTTC. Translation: CASSLAGTSGYNEQFF.

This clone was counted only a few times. CDR3 loop: CASSQAGRDRDEQYF. The CDR3 DNA is TGTGCCAGCAGCCAAGCAGGCAGGGATAGGGACGAGCAGTACTTC. The genes are TRBV4-2 and TRBJ2-7; tentative D call: TRBD1 (5 bases). CDR3 length equals 15 residues. V lost 1 base and J 5 bases, leaving 15 bases between the germline ends. Per the germline V gene, CDR1 is LGHNA and CDR2 is YNFKEQ.

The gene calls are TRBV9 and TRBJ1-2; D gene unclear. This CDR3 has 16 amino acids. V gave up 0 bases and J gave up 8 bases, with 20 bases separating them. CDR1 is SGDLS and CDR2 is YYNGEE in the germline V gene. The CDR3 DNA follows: TGTGCCAGCAGCGTAGTGGGAGCCCTAAGTGCGGAGGGCTACACCTTC. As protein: CASSVVGALSAEGYTF.

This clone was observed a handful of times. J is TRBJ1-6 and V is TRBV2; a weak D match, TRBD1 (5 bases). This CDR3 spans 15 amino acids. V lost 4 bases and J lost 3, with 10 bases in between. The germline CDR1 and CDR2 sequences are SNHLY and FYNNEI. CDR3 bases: TGTGCCAGCAGTGTAAAGGGGATCTATAATTCACCCCTCCACTTT. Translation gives CASSVKGIYNSPLHF.

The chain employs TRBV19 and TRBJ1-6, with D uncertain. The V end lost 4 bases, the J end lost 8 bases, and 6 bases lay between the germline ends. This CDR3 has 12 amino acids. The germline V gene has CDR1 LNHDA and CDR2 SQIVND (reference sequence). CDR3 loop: CASSTEYSPLHF. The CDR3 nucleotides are TGTGCCAGTAGTACCGAGTATTCACCCCTCCACTTT.

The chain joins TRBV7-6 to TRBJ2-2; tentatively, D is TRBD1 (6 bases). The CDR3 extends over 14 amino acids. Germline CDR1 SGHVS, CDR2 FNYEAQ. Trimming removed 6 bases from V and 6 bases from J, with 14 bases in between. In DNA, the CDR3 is TGTGCCAGCAGGCTAGGACAGTCAGCCGGGGAGCTGTTTTTT. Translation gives CASRLGQSAGELFF.

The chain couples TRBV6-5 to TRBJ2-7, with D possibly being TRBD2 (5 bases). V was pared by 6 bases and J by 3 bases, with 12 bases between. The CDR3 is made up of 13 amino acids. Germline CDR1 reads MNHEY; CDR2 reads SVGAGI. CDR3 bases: TGTGCCAGCAGAAGCCGGGGTTTCTACGAGCAGTACTTC. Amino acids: CASRSRGFYEQYF.

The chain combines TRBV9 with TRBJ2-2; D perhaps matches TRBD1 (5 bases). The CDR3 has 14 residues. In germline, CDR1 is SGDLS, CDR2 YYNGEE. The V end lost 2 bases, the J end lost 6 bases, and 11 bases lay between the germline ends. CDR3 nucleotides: TGTGCCAGCAGCGTTTTAGGGGCCCCCGGGGAGCTGTTTTTT. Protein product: CASSVLGAPGELFF.

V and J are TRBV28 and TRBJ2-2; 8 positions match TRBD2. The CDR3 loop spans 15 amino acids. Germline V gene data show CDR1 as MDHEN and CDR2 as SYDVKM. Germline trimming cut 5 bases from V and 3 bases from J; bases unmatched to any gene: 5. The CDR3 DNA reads TGTGCCAGCAGTGCGGGACTAGGATACACCGGGGAGCTGTTTTTT. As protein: CASSAGLGYTGELFF.

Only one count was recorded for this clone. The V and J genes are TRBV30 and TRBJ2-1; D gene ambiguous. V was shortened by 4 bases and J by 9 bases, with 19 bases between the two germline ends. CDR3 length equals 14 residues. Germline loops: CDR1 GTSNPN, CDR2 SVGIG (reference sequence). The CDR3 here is CAWTSLGGLGEQFF. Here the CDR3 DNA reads TGTGCCTGGACTTCGTTAGGCGGTCTAGGTGAGCAGTTCTTC.